The rows below give T cell receptor beta chains drawn from one sample of a study of blood T cell repertoires in COVID-19. Sequencing was performed with immunoSEQ multiplex PCR; in TCRdb, only in-frame clones are kept and a portion is missing. The data show about 520,000 clones, approximately 83% seen once. The sequenced sample was peripheral blood. Receptor source: a human donor in a cohort sampled during active COVID-19. Both conserved end residues are part of each CDR3.

j_gene: TRBJ2-1; v_gene: TRBV3-1/TRBV3-2; CDR3aa: CASSQESTQGRFF
j_gene: TRBJ1-5; v_gene: TRBV21-1; CDR3aa: CASSTRRDRVYSNQPQHF
j_gene: TRBJ1-6; v_gene: TRBV28; CDR3aa: CASSLGTGPYNSPLHF
j_gene: TRBJ2-5; v_gene: TRBV7-9; CDR3aa: CASSLRREVRETQYF
j_gene: TRBJ1-4; v_gene: TRBV6-5; CDR3aa: CASSYSAGGHEKLFF
j_gene: TRBJ2-5; v_gene: TRBV7-3; CDR3aa: CASSPGLAGETQYF
j_gene: TRBJ2-3; v_gene: TRBV9; CDR3aa: CASSVGTDTQYF
j_gene: TRBJ2-3; v_gene: TRBV4-3; CDR3aa: CASSQDSTSGRGQDTQYF
j_gene: TRBJ1-2; v_gene: TRBV19; CDR3aa: CASRSGTGGFGYTF
j_gene: TRBJ1-4; v_gene: TRBV6-1; CDR3aa: CASSDPGQGWDEKLFF
j_gene: TRBJ1-6; v_gene: TRBV7-3; CDR3aa: CASSLRGGGSNSPLHF
j_gene: TRBJ2-1; v_gene: TRBV10-2; CDR3aa: CASSSGGGVNEQFF
j_gene: TRBJ2-5; v_gene: TRBV2; CDR3aa: CASNDRGGGETQYF
j_gene: TRBJ2-7; v_gene: TRBV12-3/TRBV12-4; CDR3aa: CASSPHQRGEQYF
j_gene: TRBJ2-2; v_gene: TRBV5-1; CDR3aa: CASSFPGTSGTNTGELFF
j_gene: TRBJ1-2; v_gene: TRBV7-2; CDR3aa: CASRRIDRESGYTF
j_gene: TRBJ2-2; v_gene: TRBV7-9; CDR3aa: CASSFDRVGTGELFF
j_gene: TRBJ1-4; v_gene: TRBV3-1/TRBV3-2; CDR3aa: CASSQDFGENEKLFF
j_gene: TRBJ2-3; v_gene: TRBV7-6; CDR3aa: CASSLFSSGSSDTQYF
j_gene: TRBJ2-5; v_gene: TRBV4-2; CDR3aa: CASTLSPASQETQYF
j_gene: TRBJ2-1; v_gene: TRBV11-2; CDR3aa: CASSFSGKETRWGNEQFF
j_gene: TRBJ1-1; v_gene: TRBV2; CDR3aa: CASSLDRGPEAFF
j_gene: TRBJ1-6; v_gene: TRBV5-4; CDR3aa: CASSFSGSYNSPLHF
j_gene: TRBJ2-2; v_gene: TRBV28; CDR3aa: CASSSYPYLAGANTGELFF
j_gene: TRBJ2-7; v_gene: TRBV27; CDR3aa: CASTPRGSSSYEQYF
j_gene: TRBJ2-3; v_gene: TRBV27; CDR3aa: CASSFFRGTDTQYF
j_gene: TRBJ2-7; v_gene: TRBV11-1; CDR3aa: CASSLELAVSYEQYF
j_gene: TRBJ1-2; v_gene: TRBV6-6; CDR3aa: CASRSGARHPYGYTF
j_gene: TRBJ2-7; v_gene: TRBV3-1/TRBV3-2; CDR3aa: CASSQLLADYEQYF
j_gene: TRBJ1-2; v_gene: TRBV30; CDR3aa: CAWSVRVNYGYTF
j_gene: TRBJ2-1; v_gene: TRBV7-2; CDR3aa: CASSLVISGRFSYNEQFF
j_gene: TRBJ2-1; v_gene: TRBV18; CDR3aa: CASSPTGQGNEQFF
j_gene: TRBJ2-3; v_gene: TRBV5-4; CDR3aa: CASSPRAGTDTQYF
j_gene: TRBJ2-7; v_gene: TRBV6-2/TRBV6-3; CDR3aa: CASSYGGTNYEQYF
j_gene: TRBJ2-2; v_gene: TRBV29-1; CDR3aa: CSVGHDTRGGTGELFF
j_gene: TRBJ2-1; v_gene: TRBV7-8; CDR3aa: CASSLDRTSYNEQFF
j_gene: TRBJ1-2; v_gene: TRBV5-1; CDR3aa: CASSSGTGGKGGYTF
j_gene: TRBJ2-1; v_gene: TRBV4-3; CDR3aa: CASSQVPGLAGEQFF
j_gene: TRBJ1-2; v_gene: TRBV19; CDR3aa: CASSIDTGTGMYYGYTF
j_gene: TRBJ1-1; v_gene: TRBV12-3/TRBV12-4; CDR3aa: CASSLFREGEAFF
j_gene: TRBJ2-7; v_gene: TRBV11-3; CDR3aa: CASSPNSYEQYF
j_gene: TRBJ2-1; v_gene: TRBV29-1; CDR3aa: CSVVEAGNEQFF